These 23 T cell receptor beta chains share one sample of origin, sequenced in a study of OX40 agonist ivuxolimab in advanced cancers. Produced via immunoSEQ multiplex PCR; TCRdb's table is partial and in-frame only. The data contain about 86,000 clones, around 88% of them singletons. The material was CD4+ or CD8+ T cells sorted from blood, obtained in a trial of the OX40 agonist ivuxolimab. These receptors were collected from an adult with an advanced solid tumor such as melanoma, head and neck, liver or kidney cancer.

As DNA, the CDR3 is TGTGCCAGCAGCTTATTACCGGGATACGGAGATCAGCCCCAGCATTTT. The encoded protein is CASSLLPGYGDQPQHF. The rearrangement links TRBV7-6 to TRBJ1-5; D remains unclear. Germline-derived CDR1 and CDR2 are SGHVS and FNYEAQ. The CDR3 totals 16 residues. Trimming took off 2 bases at V and 5 bases at J, with 16 bases between the two ends.

V gene TRBV6-1 combines with J gene TRBJ1-5; 8 nucleotides line up with TRBD1. V was clipped by 7 bases and J by 6 bases; unmatched bases: 8. CDR1 is MNHNS and CDR2 is SASEGT in the germline V gene. The CDR3 extends over 14 amino acids. This chain's CDR3 is CASNPGTGLQPQHF. CDR3 bases: TGTGCCAGCAATCCCGGGACAGGACTTCAGCCCCAGCATTTT.

The chain links TRBV29-1 to TRBJ2-2; D is uncertain. CDR1 is SQVTM, CDR2 ANQGSEA, per germline. The V and J ends lost 7 bases and 2 bases respectively, with 8 bases between them. The CDR3 has 12 amino acids. The CDR3: CSARPNTGELFF. CDR3 in DNA: TGCAGCGCTCGACCTAACACCGGGGAGCTGTTTTTT.

The chain recombines TRBV9 with TRBJ1-1, with TRBD1 matching 7 bases. The CDR3 is 14 amino acids. Losses at the gene ends were 6 bases for V and 5 bases for J; bases not matched to a gene: 10. Germline lookup yields CDR1 SGDLS and CDR2 YYNGEE. CDR3 loop: CASTPPGGQTEAFF. The DNA of the CDR3 is TGTGCCAGCACCCCACCAGGGGGGCAGACTGAAGCTTTCTTT.

This chain uses TRBV2 with TRBJ1-1, with a weak D call TRBD1 (5 bases). This CDR3 is 11 amino acids long. Trimming cost V 7 bases and J 10 bases, with 13 bases left between them. Germline CDR1 is SNHLY and CDR2 is FYNNEI. In DNA, the CDR3 is TGTGCCAGCATTCTTCAGGGTCGAGCTTTCTTT. Encoded protein: CASILQGRAFF.

This clone was picked up one time. This chain uses TRBV29-1 with TRBJ2-7; D not resolved. The CDR3 totals 11 residues. Per germline, CDR1 SQVTM and CDR2 ANQGSEA. V was trimmed by 6 bases and J by 1 base, leaving 7 bases between them. DNA of the CDR3: TGCAGCGTGCAGCTGTCCTACGAGCAGTACTTC. As protein: CSVQLSYEQYF.

This clone was found a few times. CDR3 region: CASSHLQGTEAFF. CDR3 sequence (DNA): TGCGCCAGCAGCCACCTACAGGGAACTGAAGCTTTCTTT. The chain has TRBV4-1 and TRBJ1-1; possible D gene TRBD1, 6 bases. Trimming took 3 bases from V and 5 from J, leaving 10 bases between them. Germline lookup yields CDR1 MGHRA and CDR2 YSYEKL. This CDR3 is built from 13 residues.

The V and J genes are TRBV7-8 and TRBJ1-3; 7 bases match TRBD1. Germline V gives CDR1 SGHVS, CDR2 FQNEAQ. The ends lost 4 bases at V and 9 bases at J; junction bases unmatched: 12. This CDR3 spans 15 amino acids. The CDR3 region has the DNA TGTGCCAGCAGCTGGGGACAGCTATTAGGAGGCACCATATATTTT. Its protein is CASSWGQLLGGTIYF.

This chain links TRBV4-1 with TRBJ1-2; a possible D gene is TRBD1 (6 bases). V dropped 1 base and J dropped 3 bases, with 12 bases sitting between them. The CDR3 is 15 amino acids. Germline loops: CDR1 MGHRA, CDR2 YSYEKL. The CDR3 bases are TGCGCCAGCAGCCAAGGTTCAGGGGCTGACTATGGCTACACCTTC. Protein product: CASSQGSGADYGYTF.

The chain uses TRBV2 and TRBJ1-5; D is unresolved. This CDR3 has 15 amino acids. Trimming left V 8 bases short and J 0 bases short, with 14 bases between. Germline assignment: CDR1 SNHLY and CDR2 FYNNEI. CDR3 DNA: TGTGCCAGCGGCCAGAGATTCACTAGCAATCAGCCCCAGCATTTT. Encoded protein: CASGQRFTSNQPQHF.

This clone was seen a few times. The chain couples TRBV5-1 to TRBJ2-1; 9 bases fit TRBD2. In germline, CDR1 is SGHRS, CDR2 YFSETQ. This CDR3 is 14 amino acids long. Unmatched junction bases numbered 9, after V lost 4 bases and J lost 10 bases. CDR3 in amino acids: CASSPGTSYVEQFF. Written as DNA, the CDR3 is TGCGCCAGCAGCCCGGGGACTAGCTATGTGGAGCAGTTCTTC. The variable domain in full, with the rest retrieved from reference TRBV5-1 and TRBJ2-1, is KAGVTQTPRYLIKTRGQQVTLSCSPISGHRSVSWYQQTPGQGLQFLFEYFSETQRNKGNFPGRFSGRQFSNSRSEMNVSTLELGDSALYLCASSPGTSYVEQFFGPGTRLTVL.

The chain uses TRBV6-6 and TRBJ2-3; the match to TRBD1 covers 7 bases. Germline loops: CDR1 MNHNY, CDR2 SVGAGI (reference sequence). The J segment lost 2 bases and the V segment lost 5 bases, leaving 7 bases of the junction unmatched. This CDR3 contains 15 residues. The CDR3 region has the DNA TGTGCCAGCAGTGGGACAGCACCATCCACAGATACGCAGTATTTT. The encoded protein is CASSGTAPSTDTQYF.

The rearrangement joins TRBV6-1 to TRBJ2-2; D is unresolved. This CDR3 has 11 amino acids. Deletions cut 11 bases from V and 5 bases from J, with 9 bases between. Germline V CDR1 and CDR2: MNHNS, SASEGT. This chain's CDR3 is CAGQETGELFF. In nucleotides, the CDR3 is TGTGCCGGGCAGGAGACCGGGGAGCTGTTTTTT.

This clone was seen a single time. The chain employs TRBV28 and TRBJ2-1; the match to TRBD1 covers 7 bases. CDR1 MDHEN and CDR2 SYDVKM come from the germline V gene. V was pared by 4 bases and J by 8 bases, with 11 bases of the junction left unmatched. This CDR3 spans 15 amino acids. CDR3 in amino acids: CASSSRQGFMDEQFF. In DNA, the CDR3 is TGTGCCAGCAGTTCCAGACAGGGATTTATGGATGAGCAGTTCTTC.

V is TRBV7-7 and J is TRBJ1-1; D gene ambiguous. CDR1 and CDR2 from the germline V gene are SSHAT and FNYEAQ (reference sequence). This CDR3 is 13 amino acids long. Trimming pared 5 bases from V and 2 bases from J, leaving 9 bases between. The CDR3 reads CASSRTSNTEAFF. In DNA form, the CDR3 reads TGTGCCAGCAGCCGCACAAGCAACACTGAAGCTTTCTTT.

The gene calls are TRBV28 and TRBJ1-2; 7 bases are shared with TRBD1. Germline CDR1 reads MDHEN; CDR2 reads SYDVKM. This CDR3 region has 13 residues. Losses at the gene ends were 7 bases for V and 8 bases for J; bases not matched to a gene: 10. The CDR3 DNA follows: TGTGCCAGCAACGTACAGGGGTGGAGAGGCTACACCTTC. This gives the protein CASNVQGWRGYTF.

The rearrangement joins TRBV5-6 to TRBJ2-5; D not certain. Trimming took 2 bases from V and 3 from J, leaving 11 bases between them. The germline gives CDR1 SGHDT, CDR2 YYEEEE. The CDR3 has 14 amino acids. In DNA, the CDR3 is TGTGCCAGCAGCTTATCGGGTCTTGAAGAGACCCAGTACTTC. Translated, it gives CASSLSGLEETQYF.

This chain connects TRBV5-1 to TRBJ2-1, with 9 bases lining up with TRBD2. From germline, CDR1 is SGHRS and CDR2 YFSETQ. The CDR3 consists of 16 residues. V was clipped by 0 bases and J by 4 bases; unmatched bases: 5. The CDR3 is CASSLVAGANYNEQFF. As DNA, the CDR3 is TGCGCCAGCAGCTTGGTAGCGGGGGCCAATTACAATGAGCAGTTCTTC. The whole variable domain, filled in from reference TRBV5-1 and TRBJ2-1, reads KAGVTQTPRYLIKTRGQQVTLSCSPISGHRSVSWYQQTPGQGLQFLFEYFSETQRNKGNFPGRFSGRQFSNSRSEMNVSTLELGDSALYLCASSLVAGANYNEQFFGPGTRLTVL.

The rearrangement uses TRBV19 and TRBJ2-7, with D uncertain. The CDR3 has 15 amino acids. The V gene's germline CDR1 is LNHDA and CDR2 SQIVND (reference sequence). V was cut by 1 base and J by 2 bases, with 12 bases left in between. The CDR3 region has the DNA TGTGCCAGTAGTATAGCCCCAAACGCTGCCTACGAGCAGTACTTC. Its protein is CASSIAPNAAYEQYF.

This clone was recorded only once. The V call is TRBV18, the J call TRBJ1-5; 9 bases fit TRBD1. CDR3 size: 16 residues. CDR1 is KGHSH, CDR2 LQKENI, per germline. Trimming cost V 3 bases and J 4 bases; bases outside gene matches: 7. The CDR3 nucleotides are TGTGCCAGCTCACCGGGAAGGACAGGGGAGAATCAGCCCCAGCATTTT. Translating gives CASSPGRTGENQPQHF.

The V gene is TRBV27, the J gene TRBJ2-4; TRBD2 is a possible D gene (6 bases). Per germline, CDR1 MNHEY and CDR2 SMNVEV (reference sequence). This CDR3 has 13 amino acids. The ends were cut back, 8 bases at V and 9 bases at J, with 17 bases in the middle. CDR3 amino acids: CASAGLPEIIQYF. CDR3 DNA: TGTGCCAGCGCGGGACTCCCCGAAATCATTCAGTACTTC.

This rearrangement joins TRBV29-1 to TRBJ2-7; a weak D match, TRBD2 (6 bases). This CDR3 has 13 residues. The germline V gene has CDR1 SQVTM and CDR2 ANQGSEA. The V gene lost 6 bases and the J gene lost 1 base, with 13 bases spanning the gap. The CDR3 sequence: CSVGGIGSYEQYF. CDR3 DNA sequence: TGCAGCGTAGGAGGGATTGGGTCCTACGAGCAGTACTTC.

The CDR3 region is CSVDISGANVLTF. CDR3 DNA: TGCAGCGTTGACATCTCTGGGGCCAACGTCCTGACTTTC. V is TRBV29-1 and J is TRBJ2-6; D call uncertain. V shed 3 bases and J shed 0 bases, with 3 bases lying between them. The CDR3 consists of 13 residues. Germline V lookup: CDR1 SQVTM, CDR2 ANQGSEA.